What follows are 27 T cell receptor beta chains derived from one specimen sequenced in a study of Ad26.COV2.S vaccination and SARS-CoV-2 variants. Sequencing was performed with immunoSEQ multiplex PCR; in TCRdb, only in-frame clones are kept and a portion is missing. Here the sample spans about 98,000 clones, roughly 80% being singletons. The sequences come from peripheral blood, collected after recovery from COVID-19. These receptor sequences come from a human donor who had recovered from COVID-19.

This sequence joins TRBV3-1 (or the pseudogene TRBV3-2) and TRBJ2-7; 7 nucleotides line up with TRBD1. Germline CDR1 LGHDT, CDR2 YNNKEL (reference sequence). Trimming removed 0 bases from V and 4 bases from J; junction bases left unmatched: 6. The CDR3 is made up of 15 amino acids. The CDR3 bases are TGTGCCAGCAGCCAAGATAGGGCAGGGGGTTACGAGCAGTACTTC. It encodes CASSQDRAGGYEQYF.

The chain couples TRBV5-7 to TRBJ2-7; D gene uncertain. Being an ORF, TRBV5-7 has a function that is uncertain. There are 14 residues in the CDR3. The germline V and J ends were trimmed by 1 base and 5 bases, with 13 bases remaining between them. The CDR3, as DNA: TGTGCCAGCAGCTTGTATATTAAGCTTGACGAGCAGTACTTC. Translated: CASSLYIKLDEQYF.

The chain has TRBV3-1 (or the pseudogene TRBV3-2) and TRBJ2-1; 13 positions agree with TRBD2. Germline assignment: CDR1 LGHDT and CDR2 YNNKEL (reference sequence). The CDR3 is 15 residues long. Losses at the gene ends were 1 base for V and 6 bases for J; bases not matched to a gene: 0. The CDR3 coding sequence is TGTGCCAGCAGCCAAGGACTAGCGGGGGGCAATGAGCAGTTCTTC. It specifies CASSQGLAGGNEQFF.

V gene TRBV12-5 combines with J gene TRBJ2-3; TRBD1 agrees at 7 bases. CDR3 length equals 14 residues. Germline CDR1 is LGHNT and CDR2 is FRNRAP. V gave up 6 bases and J gave up 0 bases; unmatched junction bases: 3. CDR3 coding DNA: TGTGCTAGTGGCCGGGACAGCAGCACAGATACGCAGTATTTT. This encodes CASGRDSSTDTQYF.

This chain links TRBV7-2 with TRBJ1-1; D gene uncertain. V dropped 4 bases and J dropped 0 bases, with 21 bases sitting between them. Germline lookup yields CDR1 SGHTA and CDR2 FQGNSA. This CDR3 has 18 amino acids. The DNA of the CDR3 is TGTGCCAGCAGCTCCGCTTCCTTCCTAAATTACATGAACACTGAAGCTTTCTTT. Its protein product is CASSSASFLNYMNTEAFF.

This chain joins TRBV19 and TRBJ1-4, with unresolved D. With 9 bases removed from V and 14 bases from J, the gap between germline ends came to 7 bases. This CDR3 comprises 8 residues. Germline V gives CDR1 LNHDA, CDR2 SQIVND (reference sequence). CDR3 DNA sequence: TGTGCCAGCCCCTCCCTGTTTTTT. Its protein product is CASPSLFF.

The chain carries TRBV29-1 and TRBJ1-2; D is unclear. CDR1 is SQVTM and CDR2 is ANQGSEA in the germline V gene. The CDR3 consists of 11 residues. V was pared by 3 bases and J by 5 bases, with 7 bases between. The DNA of the CDR3 is TGCAGCGTTGACAGCGGATATGGCTACACCTTC. It yields the protein CSVDSGYGYTF.

A single count supports this clone. The chain has TRBV12-3 or TRBV12-4 and TRBJ1-5; D ambiguous. Deletions cut 5 bases from V and 1 base from J, with 6 bases between. CDR3 size: 13 residues. The CDR3 is CASSKESNQPQHF. The CDR3 coding sequence is TGTGCCAGCAGTAAAGAAAGCAATCAGCCCCAGCATTTT.

This clone was detected only a few times. Other DNA sequences in the sample encode the same CDR3. The chain links TRBV3-1 (or the pseudogene TRBV3-2) to TRBJ2-7; D is uncertain. CDR1 and CDR2 from the germline V gene are LGHDT and YNNKEL (reference sequence). Trimming cost V 4 bases and J 3 bases, with 7 bases left between them. This CDR3 is built from 12 residues. The CDR3 reads CASSLTIYEQYF. In DNA, the CDR3 is TGTGCCAGCAGCCTCACGATCTACGAGCAGTACTTC.

The rearrangement joins TRBV29-1 to TRBJ1-5, with no clear D. Germline V CDR1 and CDR2: SQVTM, ANQGSEA. V was trimmed by 4 bases and J by 3 bases, leaving 7 bases between them. The CDR3 has 12 residues. DNA for the CDR3: TGCAGCGTTGGAGGAACCAATCAGCCCCAGCATTTT. It yields the protein CSVGGTNQPQHF.

This chain uses TRBV18 with TRBJ1-2; a weak D match, TRBD1 (5 bases). The CDR3 has 15 residues. Germline-derived CDR1 and CDR2 are KGHSH and LQKENI. V gave up 0 bases and J gave up 4 bases, with 12 bases separating them. This CDR3 is CASSPPGGLFYGYTF. CDR3 DNA: TGTGCCAGCTCACCACCGGGGGGTCTCTTCTATGGCTACACCTTC.

A few counts support this clone. The chain uses TRBV30 and TRBJ2-7; D is perhaps TRBD1 (5 bases). The CDR3 consists of 12 residues. The V and J ends lost 1 base and 12 bases respectively, with 16 bases between them. The germline CDR1 and CDR2 sequences are GTSNPN and SVGIG (reference sequence). The CDR3 loop is CAWSEAGNKRYF. As DNA, the CDR3 is TGTGCCTGGAGTGAGGCAGGGAATAAGCGGTACTTC.

The chain combines TRBV11-2 with TRBJ2-1, with D maybe TRBD1 (5 bases). Germline V gene sequence: CDR1 SGHAT, CDR2 FQNNGV. The germline V and J ends were trimmed by 5 bases and 3 bases, with 17 bases remaining between them. The CDR3 runs 16 residues. The DNA of the CDR3 is TGTGCCAGCAGCCGTGACGACAGCGTTAACTACAATGAGCAGTTCTTC. Amino acid sequence: CASSRDDSVNYNEQFF.

CDR3 DNA sequence: TGTGCCACCTCGGTGTCAGATACGCAGTATTTT. Protein product: CATSVSDTQYF. This chain links TRBV5-4 with TRBJ2-3; D is undetermined. The germline V gene encodes CDR1 SGHNT and CDR2 YYREEE (reference sequence). With 9 bases removed from V and 4 bases from J, the gap between germline ends came to 9 bases. The CDR3 contains 11 residues. Looking up the rest from reference TRBV5-4 and TRBJ2-3 gives the full variable domain: ETGVTQSPTHLIKTRGQQVTLRCSSQSGHNTVSWYQQALGQGPQFIFQYYREEENGRGNFPPRFSGLQFPNYSSELNVNALELDDSALYLCATSVSDTQYFGPGTRLTVL.

The rearrangement joins TRBV27 to TRBJ1-1; 7 bases match TRBD1. Looked up from germline, CDR1 is MNHEY and CDR2 is SMNVEV (reference sequence). CDR3 length: 16 amino acids. Germline trimming cut 6 bases from V and 3 bases from J; bases unmatched to any gene: 13. CDR3 DNA: TGTGCCAGCAGCTTCGGAATCAGGGGGGGCGACACTGAAGCTTTCTTT. Amino acid sequence: CASSFGIRGGDTEAFF.

The rearrangement uses TRBV10-3 and TRBJ2-1, with 8 bases aligning to TRBD1. Per germline, CDR1 ENHRY and CDR2 SYGVKD. J gave up 6 bases and V 6 bases, and 7 bases lay outside the gene matches. There are 14 residues in the CDR3. CDR3 in amino acids: CAIREDGQGNEQFF. As DNA, the CDR3 is TGTGCCATCAGGGAGGACGGACAGGGCAATGAGCAGTTCTTC.

V usage is TRBV5-6 and J usage is TRBJ1-3; D is unresolved. Trimming took 2 bases from V and 0 from J, leaving 9 bases between them. The CDR3 totals 15 residues. CDR1 is SGHDT and CDR2 is YYEEEE in the germline V gene. CDR3 sequence reads: CASSFGSDSGNTIYF. The CDR3 DNA sequence: TGTGCCAGCAGCTTCGGGAGTGACTCTGGAAACACCATATATTTT.

The chain uses TRBV7-2 and TRBJ2-5; D not certain. This CDR3 has 15 residues. The ends were cut back, 5 bases at V and 4 bases at J, with 17 bases in the middle. The V gene's germline CDR1 is SGHTA and CDR2 FQGNSA. The CDR3 spells CASSPRSGWAETQYF. CDR3 coding DNA: TGTGCCAGCAGCCCCAGGTCGGGTTGGGCAGAGACCCAGTACTTC.

The chain uses TRBV2 and TRBJ1-5, with 7 bases that match TRBD1. J was trimmed by 2 bases and V by 5 bases; bases with no gene match: 24. Germline-derived CDR1 and CDR2 are SNHLY and FYNNEI. This CDR3 has 21 residues. DNA of the CDR3: TGTGCCAGCAGTTATATAAGGGGGCCTTACAGGGACGTAGCAGGCAATCAGCCCCAGCATTTT. Protein product: CASSYIRGPYRDVAGNQPQHF.

This rearrangement joins TRBV19 to TRBJ2-2, with D perhaps matching TRBD1 (6 bases). The germline gives CDR1 LNHDA, CDR2 SQIVND (reference sequence). The CDR3 totals 15 residues. V was pared by 3 bases and J by 3 bases, with 11 bases between. As DNA, the CDR3 is TGTGCCAGTAGTATTGGAGGACAGTACACCGGGGAGCTGTTTTTT. This translates into CASSIGGQYTGELFF.

This clone showed up just once. The chain carries TRBV2 and TRBJ2-7; TRBD2 might be the D (5 bases). V gave up 3 bases and J gave up 6 bases, with 15 bases separating them. The CDR3 loop spans 14 amino acids. Per germline, CDR1 SNHLY and CDR2 FYNNEI. The CDR3 DNA reads as TGTGCCAGCAGTGAGGGTGAATGGACTCTCGAGCAGTACTTC. Its translation is CASSEGEWTLEQYF.

The J gene is TRBJ1-1, the V gene TRBV13; 8 bases are a match to TRBD1. Germline CDR1 is PRHDT and CDR2 is FYEKMQ (reference sequence). J gave up 3 bases and V 3 bases, and 6 bases lay outside the gene matches. The CDR3 is 15 amino acids. The CDR3 here is CASSFHGQGHTEAFF. For the CDR3, the DNA is TGTGCCAGCAGCTTTCATGGACAGGGCCACACTGAAGCTTTCTTT.

The table lists this clone with a count of one. This rearrangement joins TRBV7-2 to TRBJ1-2; TRBD1 agrees at 7 bases. After removal of 4 bases from V and 6 bases from J, the junction contained 14 bases not matched to a gene. Germline assignment: CDR1 SGHTA and CDR2 FQGNSA. This CDR3 spans 16 amino acids. CDR3 nucleotide sequence: TGTGCCAGCAGCTCGACAGGGAGCTTGGGGGAAAATGGCTACACCTTC. Residues: CASSSTGSLGENGYTF.

This clone has only a few counts. This chain uses TRBV5-6 with TRBJ2-7; 7 bases align to TRBD1. CDR3 length equals 15 residues. The germline CDR1 and CDR2 sequences are SGHDT and YYEEEE. J gave up 8 bases and V 0 bases, and 11 bases lay outside the gene matches. The CDR3, as DNA: TGTGCCAGCAGCTTGGAGTACCGACAGGGAGACAAGCAGTACTTC. This translates into CASSLEYRQGDKQYF.

V usage is TRBV5-5 and J usage is TRBJ2-2, with 7 bases matching TRBD2. The V gene end was trimmed by 4 bases and the J gene end by 1 base; junction bases not matched to a gene: 7. Germline V gene data show CDR1 as SGHKS and CDR2 as YYEKEE (reference sequence). The CDR3 spans 16 residues. The CDR3 sequence is CASSKGLVLNTGELFF. The CDR3 DNA sequence: TGTGCCAGCAGCAAAGGACTAGTTTTGAACACCGGGGAGCTGTTTTTT.

This clone was counted once. The chain is built from TRBV30 and TRBJ2-3, with D unresolved. V shed 2 bases and J shed 0 bases, with 9 bases lying between them. CDR1 is GTSNPN, CDR2 SVGIG, per germline (reference sequence). The CDR3 contains 14 residues. The CDR3 DNA reads TGTGCCTGGAGTCCCTCGCCCAGCACAGATACGCAGTATTTT. It encodes CAWSPSPSTDTQYF.

The rearrangement joins TRBV11-2 to TRBJ2-7, with 9 bases fitting TRBD1. The germline gives CDR1 SGHAT, CDR2 FQNNGV. The CDR3 spans 15 residues. V lost 1 base to trimming and J lost 10 bases; unmatched junction nucleotides: 11. The CDR3 coding sequence is TGTGCCAGCAGCTTAGGGACTGACAGGGGGTCGGAACAGTACTTC. It encodes CASSLGTDRGSEQYF. Full variable domain (missing parts from reference TRBV11-2 and TRBJ2-7): EAGVAQSPRYKIIEKRQSVAFWCNPISGHATLYWYQQILGQGPKLLIQFQNNGVVDDSQLPKDRFSAERLKGVDSTLKIQPAKLEDSAVYLCASSLGTDRGSEQYFGPGTRLTVT.